Each of the 28 T cell receptor beta chains below was sequenced from the same sample in a study of beta chain features in type 1 diabetes (dated by TCRdb to the late 2010s). The method was the immunoSEQ multiplex PCR assay. The High Capacity cDNA Reverse Transcription Kit was used to reverse transcribe all of the isolated RNA, meaning that expressed TCRB transcripts were what got sequenced. This immuneACCESS table, as held by TCRdb, lists in-frame sequences with V and J called but not all clones. Of the missing ones, under half trace to an unresolved V gene in checked studies; the others have no known cause. Counted in this sample were hundreds of thousands of clones; roughly a sixth of them appeared once. Of the sample, under 0.095% is held by the ten largest clones. Specimen: naive CD4+ T cells from blood. In light of the paper, this sample's cell subset or site label describes: true naive CD4+ T cells. These receptors all stem from a man younger than 35 in good health.

The J gene is TRBJ2-4, the V gene TRBV27; maybe TRBD1 (5 bases). The CDR3 contains 16 residues. Trimming took off 6 bases at V and 1 base at J, with 16 bases between the two ends. Germline V gene data show CDR1 as MNHEY and CDR2 as SMNVEV (reference sequence). CDR3 bases: TGTGCCAGCAGAAATGGTGGGGCCGGGGCCAAAAACATTCAGTACTTC. Translated, it gives CASRNGGAGAKNIQYF.

This chain connects TRBV6-6 to TRBJ1-1; the D is unclear. V was cut by 0 bases and J by 0 bases, with 5 bases left in between. The length of the CDR3 is 14 residues. Germline assignment: CDR1 MNHNY and CDR2 SVGAGI (reference sequence). The CDR3 spells CASSYSTLNTEAFF. Written as DNA, the CDR3 is TGTGCCAGCAGTTACTCGACCCTGAACACTGAAGCTTTCTTT.

The chain couples TRBV6-1 to TRBJ2-1, with a possible D match to TRBD2 (5 bases). The CDR3 has 17 residues. The germline gives CDR1 MNHNS, CDR2 SASEGT. Between the trimmed V and J ends, which lost 3 bases and 0 bases, there was a span of 15 bases. In DNA form, the CDR3 reads TGTGCCAGCAGTGATGGGAGACACACACTCTCCTACAATGAGCAGTTCTTC. Protein sequence: CASSDGRHTLSYNEQFF.

Comments on this clone: At one end, the junction sequence differs from germline, possibly due to a read error. The chain couples TRBV7-9 to TRBJ1-3; 7 nucleotides line up with TRBD1. In germline, CDR1 is SEHNR, CDR2 FQNEAQ (reference sequence). The CDR3 covers 13 residues. CDR3 loop: CASTLQGLNTIYF. The CDR3 nucleotides are TGTGCCAGCACCTTACAGGGGTTGAACACCATATATTTT.

This clone has only a few counts. The chain carries TRBV2 and TRBJ2-5, with D unresolved. Trimming pared 4 bases from V and 3 bases from J, leaving 6 bases between. The CDR3 spans 12 residues. Per germline, CDR1 SNHLY and CDR2 FYNNEI. CDR3 DNA: TGTGCCAGCAGTGGGACGGAAGAGACCCAGTACTTC. It is translated as CASSGTEETQYF. Drawing the rest from reference TRBV2 and TRBJ2-5, the complete variable domain is EPEVTQTPSHQVTQMGQEVILRCVPISNHLYFYWYRQILGQKVEFLVSFYNNEISEKSEIFDDQFSVERPDGSNFTLKIRSTKLEDSAMYFCASSGTEETQYFGPGTRLLVL.

The chain joins TRBV6-5 to TRBJ2-3, with D unresolved. The V end lost 0 bases, the J end lost 4 bases, and 5 bases lay between the germline ends. The CDR3 is made up of 13 amino acids. From germline, CDR1 is MNHEY and CDR2 SVGAGI. The CDR3 reads CASSYSKADTQYF. Written as DNA, the CDR3 is TGTGCCAGCAGTTACTCGAAGGCAGATACGCAGTATTTT.

The chain uses TRBV29-1 and TRBJ1-4, with D perhaps matching TRBD1 (5 bases). The V gene's germline CDR1 is SQVTM and CDR2 ANQGSEA. This CDR3 comprises 15 residues. The ends were cut back, 6 bases at V and 0 bases at J, with 14 bases in the middle. The CDR3 region has the DNA TGCAGCGTGGCCCTTACAGGAGCAACTAATGAAAAACTGTTTTTT. This sequence encodes CSVALTGATNEKLFF.

This clone was counted only a few times. This rearrangement joins TRBV7-9 to TRBJ2-5; a possible D gene is TRBD2 (5 bases). V lost 0 bases and J lost 5, with 19 bases in between. Germline V gene sequence: CDR1 SEHNR, CDR2 FQNEAQ (reference sequence). CDR3 size: 17 residues. For the CDR3, the DNA is TGTGCCAGCAGCTTAGCGTTCCGGCTGGAGGAGGCCGAGACCCAGTACTTC. Translation gives CASSLAFRLEEAETQYF.

This clone was seen a few times. The chain employs TRBV19 and TRBJ1-1; 7 nucleotides align to TRBD1. Germline loops: CDR1 LNHDA, CDR2 SQIVND (reference sequence). The V and J ends lost 7 bases and 2 bases, in that order; junction bases with no gene match: 4. The CDR3 runs 13 residues. Here the CDR3 reads CASIGTANTEAFF. In DNA, the CDR3 is TGTGCCAGTATCGGGACAGCCAACACTGAAGCTTTCTTT.

The V gene is TRBV4-1, the J gene TRBJ2-7; 8 bases map to TRBD1. Per germline, CDR1 MGHRA and CDR2 YSYEKL. J lost 2 bases, V lost 7 bases, and 13 bases had no gene match. The CDR3 covers 16 residues. CDR3 nucleotides: TGCGCCAGCACTCCCATTCCGGGACAGGATCCCTACGAGCAGTACTTC. It specifies CASTPIPGQDPYEQYF.

This clone has just a few counts. This chain connects TRBV7-9 to TRBJ1-4; no reliable D call. V was shortened by 2 bases and J by 4 bases, with 8 bases between the two germline ends. The germline gives CDR1 SEHNR, CDR2 FQNEAQ (reference sequence). The CDR3 consists of 14 residues. The CDR3 coding sequence is TGTGCCAGCAGCTTACAGACAAGTAATGAAAAACTGTTTTTT. It specifies CASSLQTSNEKLFF.

This clone has more than one count but fewer than ten. V and J are TRBV11-2 and TRBJ1-3; unclear D gene. The V gene lost 5 bases and the J gene lost 0 bases, with 11 bases spanning the gap. From germline, CDR1 is SGHAT and CDR2 FQNNGV. CDR3 length equals 15 residues. This CDR3 is CASSRTGVSGNTIYF. CDR3 DNA: TGTGCCAGCAGCCGTACGGGAGTCTCTGGAAACACCATATATTTT. Full variable domain (remainder filled in from reference TRBV11-2 and TRBJ1-3): EAGVAQSPRYKIIEKRQSVAFWCNPISGHATLYWYQQILGQGPKLLIQFQNNGVVDDSQLPKDRFSAERLKGVDSTLKIQPAKLEDSAVYLCASSRTGVSGNTIYFGEGSWLTVV.

A few counts support this clone. The rearrangement links TRBV4-2 to TRBJ1-6, with D maybe TRBD1 (6 bases). CDR1 is LGHNA and CDR2 is YNFKEQ in the germline V gene. Trimming stripped 0 bases from V and 10 bases from J, with 16 bases between. This CDR3 comprises 16 residues. The CDR3 spells CASSQDRSQGGSPLHF. In DNA form, the CDR3 reads TGTGCCAGCAGCCAAGACCGGTCACAGGGAGGGTCACCCCTCCACTTT.

V is TRBV4-3 and J is TRBJ2-5; D perhaps matches TRBD1 (5 bases). There are 15 residues in the CDR3. Trimming pared 0 bases from V and 4 bases from J, leaving 12 bases between. CDR1 and CDR2 (germline): LGHNA, YSLEER. CDR3 nucleotides: TGCGCCAGCAGCCAAGATATGAACAGGAGAGAGACCCAGTACTTC. It yields the protein CASSQDMNRRETQYF.

This clone was picked up a small number of times. The chain has TRBV6-5 and TRBJ2-7; tentatively, D is TRBD2 (6 bases). Germline CDR1 reads MNHEY; CDR2 reads SVGAGI. The CDR3 is 16 amino acids. The V gene lost 2 bases and the J gene lost 1 base, with 15 bases spanning the gap. This chain's CDR3 is CASSYNSAGRSYEQYF. CDR3 DNA sequence: TGTGCCAGCAGTTACAATTCCGCAGGGAGGTCCTACGAGCAGTACTTC.

As for this clone: A much larger clone lies a single base off, so this may be a read error. Other DNA sequences of this sample code for an identical CDR3. The rearrangement joins TRBV6-1 to TRBJ2-1; TRBD2 aligns across 7 bases. The CDR3 consists of 15 residues. Germline assignment: CDR1 MNHNS and CDR2 SASEGT. V gave up 5 bases and J gave up 0 bases; unmatched junction bases: 4. CDR3 DNA: TGTGCCAGCAGTTCTAGCGGCAGCTCCTACAATGAGCAGTTCTTC. Translated: CASSSSGSSYNEQFF.

Here the CDR3 DNA reads TGTGCCAGCAGCCTCTATCGGGGGGGCGACTACGAGCAGTACTTC. Encoded protein: CASSLYRGGDYEQYF. The V call is TRBV7-2, the J call TRBJ2-7, with TRBD2 identical over 8 bases. This CDR3 has 15 residues. Germline V gene data show CDR1 as SGHTA and CDR2 as FQGNSA. V gave up 5 bases and J gave up 3 bases; unmatched junction bases: 9.

The V and J genes are TRBV5-1 and TRBJ2-7; D tentatively reads TRBD1 or TRBD2 (5 bases each). CDR1 is SGHRS, CDR2 YFSETQ, per germline. With 6 bases removed from V and 2 bases from J, the gap between germline ends came to 15 bases. This CDR3 region has 14 residues. CDR3 sequence reads: CASTLGWGTYEQYF. In nucleotides, the CDR3 is TGCGCCAGCACTCTAGGATGGGGGACCTACGAGCAGTACTTC.

Notes on this clone: The sample has other DNA sequences that encode this CDR3 too. This chain uses TRBV7-9 with TRBJ1-5; D is unclear. The CDR3 consists of 14 residues. V was shortened by 1 base and J by 2 bases, with 6 bases between the two germline ends. CDR1 is SEHNR, CDR2 FQNEAQ, per germline (reference sequence). Written as DNA, the CDR3 is TGTGCCAGCAGCTTAGGGCAGGGCAATCAGCCCCAGCATTTT. Translating it yields CASSLGQGNQPQHF.

This clone was observed a few times. This chain joins TRBV19 and TRBJ1-1, with a tentative D call TRBD1 (5 bases). Trimming left V 2 bases short and J 1 base short, with 11 bases between. The CDR3 is 15 amino acids. CDR1 is LNHDA and CDR2 is SQIVND in the germline V gene (reference sequence). CDR3 nucleotides: TGTGCCAGTAGTATACCCGGGCAGGGGAACACTGAAGCTTTCTTT. Translating it yields CASSIPGQGNTEAFF.

This rearrangement joins TRBV25-1 to TRBJ2-7; 7 bases align to TRBD1. Germline V gives CDR1 MGHDK, CDR2 SYGVNS. J gave up 3 bases and V 5 bases, and 10 bases lay outside the gene matches. The CDR3 consists of 15 residues. In nucleotides, the CDR3 is TGTGCCAGCAGTAAAACAGGGGTAGGAAACTACGAGCAGTACTTC. This gives the protein CASSKTGVGNYEQYF.

V and J are TRBV25-1 and TRBJ1-1; a possible D gene is TRBD1 (6 bases). Germline V gene data show CDR1 as MGHDK and CDR2 as SYGVNS. V lost 7 bases and J 1 base, leaving 7 bases between the germline ends. This CDR3 has 12 residues. CDR3 DNA sequence: TGTGCCAGCAAGGGACAGAACACTGAAGCTTTCTTT. Amino acids: CASKGQNTEAFF.

In this sample, this clone turned up a few times. The rearrangement uses TRBV7-9 and TRBJ2-5; maybe TRBD1 (5 bases). Germline V CDR1 and CDR2: SEHNR, FQNEAQ (reference sequence). The CDR3 is 13 residues long. Trimming took off 7 bases at V and 4 bases at J, with 13 bases between the two ends. CDR3: CASNLNQGETQYF. The CDR3 DNA reads as TGTGCCAGCAACCTTAATCAGGGAGAGACCCAGTACTTC. Full variable domain (missing parts from reference TRBV7-9 and TRBJ2-5): DTGVSQNPRHKITKRGQNVTFRCDPISEHNRLYWYRQTLGQGPEFLTYFQNEAQLEKSRLLSDRFSAERPKGSFSTLEIQRTEQGDSAMYLCASNLNQGETQYFGPGTRLLVL.

This clone has just a few counts. This sample includes further DNA sequences coding for the same CDR3. The CDR3 region is CASSQGGKPNTEAFF. The CDR3, as DNA: TGCGCCAGCAGCCAAGGTGGGAAGCCGAACACTGAAGCTTTCTTT. The chain couples TRBV4-3 to TRBJ1-1; D call uncertain. The CDR3 consists of 15 residues. V was clipped by 1 base and J by 1 base, with 10 bases between them. Germline CDR1 LGHNA, CDR2 YSLEER.

This clone was counted a few times. This chain joins TRBV28 and TRBJ2-5, with 7 bases matching TRBD1. The trim removed 3 bases at V and 0 bases at J, leaving 4 bases unmatched. The germline gives CDR1 MDHEN, CDR2 SYDVKM. The length of the CDR3 is 15 residues. DNA for the CDR3: TGTGCCAGCAGTTTTTGGGACAGAAACCAAGAGACCCAGTACTTC. It yields the protein CASSFWDRNQETQYF.

In its sample, this clone was seen a few times. The chain has TRBV19 and TRBJ2-3, with 8 bases matching TRBD1. There are 16 residues in the CDR3. In germline, CDR1 is LNHDA, CDR2 SQIVND (reference sequence). Trimming at V came to 5 bases and at J to 0 bases, leaving 7 bases not matched to a gene. The CDR3, as DNA: TGTGCCAGTAGTTTCGACAGGGGCGTAAGCACAGATACGCAGTATTTT. It codes for CASSFDRGVSTDTQYF.

This clone was detected a few times. V and J are TRBV7-2 and TRBJ2-7; D possibly corresponds to TRBD2 (5 bases). CDR1 and CDR2 (germline): SGHTA, FQGNSA. The CDR3 length is 17 residues. The germline V and J ends were trimmed by 0 bases and 5 bases, with 20 bases remaining between them. CDR3 in amino acids: CASSLAEVLPQVNEQYF. DNA for the CDR3: TGTGCCAGCAGCTTAGCGGAGGTGCTCCCCCAGGTGAACGAGCAGTACTTC.

The rearrangement uses TRBV10-3 and TRBJ1-2; 7 bases map to TRBD1. With 2 bases clipped from V and 5 bases from J, the junction kept 11 bases outside the gene matches. Germline V gene data show CDR1 as ENHRY and CDR2 as SYGVKD. This CDR3 region has 16 residues. The CDR3 DNA is TGTGCCATCAGTGAGCCTAACAGGGGCCAGGAGTATGGCTACACCTTC. Translation: CAISEPNRGQEYGYTF.